Listed below are T cell receptor beta chains from one sample, sequenced in a study of blood T cell repertoires in COVID-19. Profiled with immunoSEQ multiplex PCR; TCRdb holds only in-frame clones, not every one. Of around 340,000 clones detected, 80% to 90% appear once; the ten largest clones hold roughly 4%. Sequenced material: PBMCs or T cells enriched from blood (not recorded which). These receptors were collected from a woman aged 35 to 49 with acute COVID-19. CDR3s include the opening cysteine and the closing phenylalanine or tryptophan. D genes are given only for firm matches. For some rows the clone size is stated as once, few or many, or as a class when expanded; others skip it.

TRBJ2-7	NA	TRBV18	NA	TGTGCCAGCTCCCAGACAGCCAAAACCTACGAGCAGTACTTC	CASSQTAKTYEQYF
TRBJ1-4	TRBD1	TRBV6-5	NA	TGTGCCAGCAGTTCCGCTGAAGACAGGGGGATGGGAAAACTGTTTTTT	CASSSAEDRGMGKLFF
TRBJ2-7	TRBD2	TRBV11-1	NA	TGTGCCAGCACCCCCAACGGGCTAGCGGTCTACGAGCAGTACTTC	CASTPNGLAVYEQYF
TRBJ1-1	NA	TRBV28	NA	TGTGCCAGCAGTCCTAACAGGAACACTGAAGCTTTCTTT	CASSPNRNTEAFF
TRBJ1-1	NA	TRBV2	NA	TGTGCCAGCAGTGGAGAGACAGGACTGGGGACTGAAGCTTTCTTT	CASSGETGLGTEAFF
TRBJ1-3	NA	TRBV18	NA	TGTGCCAGCTCACAACGGCAGGAAATCTCTGGAAACACCATATATTTT	CASSQRQEISGNTIYF
TRBJ1-1	TRBD1	TRBV7-2	NA	TGTGCCAGCAGCCCCAAGACAGGGAACTCTGAAGCTTTCTTT	CASSPKTGNSEAFF
TRBJ2-1	NA	TRBV7-2	few	TGTGCCAGCAGCTTGGAGGCGGGTGAGCAGTTCTTC	CASSLEAGEQFF
TRBJ1-1	NA	TRBV19	NA	TGTGCCAGTAGTCCCCAAGGCAGGGCCGCTGAAGCTTTCTTT	CASSPQGRAAEAFF
TRBJ1-5	NA	TRBV20-1	NA	TGCAGTGCCAGTACAGGTTCCCGGCCCCAGCATTTT	CSASTGSRPQHF
TRBJ1-2	TRBD1	TRBV7-9	NA	TGTGCCAGCAGCCCATACTTCACAGGGGGCGCACAGGATGGCTACACCTTC	CASSPYFTGGAQDGYTF
TRBJ1-1	TRBD1	TRBV20-1	few	TGCAGTGCTAGTCCCACGACAGGGGCTAAGGCTGACACTGAAGCTTTCTTT	CSASPTTGAKADTEAFF
TRBJ1-4	TRBD1	TRBV28	few	TGTGCCAGCAATCTGAGATCGGAGGGACAGGGCTCTGAAAAACTGTTTTTT	CASNLRSEGQGSEKLFF
TRBJ2-7	NA	TRBV5-1	NA	TGCGCCAGCAGCTCACTTTCATCGTACGAGCAGTACTTC	CASSSLSSYEQYF
TRBJ2-2	NA	TRBV9	NA	TGTGCCAGCAGCGTCGCCGCAGGGGCGGACACCGGGGAGCTGTTTTTT	CASSVAAGADTGELFF
TRBJ2-5	NA	TRBV7-9	NA	TGTGCCAGCAGCTTATTGCCGGGCCAAGAGACCCAGTACTTC	CASSLLPGQETQYF
TRBJ2-1	NA	TRBV11-2	NA	TGTGCCAGCAGCTTGCAGGGGCGGAATGAGCAGTTCTTC	CASSLQGRNEQFF
TRBJ1-1	NA	TRBV10-3	NA	TGTGCCATCAGTGAAACGTATGGGAGGGAAGCTTTCTTT	CAISETYGREAFF
TRBJ1-3	NA	TRBV5-1	NA	TGCGCCTGTTCAACAGGGTTTGGTGGAAACACCATATATTTT	CACSTGFGGNTIYF
TRBJ2-3	NA	TRBV11-3	NA	TGTGCCAGCAGCCCCAGGTTGACAGATACGCAGTATTTT	CASSPRLTDTQYF
TRBJ1-4	NA	TRBV6-1	NA	TGTGCCAGCAGAAGGAGTGAAAAACTGTTTTTT	CASRRSEKLFF
TRBJ1-1	TRBD1	TRBV5-1	once	TGCGCCAGCAGCTTGGGGCGGACAGGGGGCACTGAAGCTTTCTTT	CASSLGRTGGTEAFF
TRBJ2-1	TRBD2	TRBV27	NA	TGTGCCAGCGGCGACGGGACTAGCGGGAGAAATGAGCAGTTCTTC	CASGDGTSGRNEQFF
TRBJ2-5	TRBD2	TRBV27	once	TGTGCCAGCACAGCGGGAGCGGTCGAGGAGCTCGAACTGGGGGGAGCAGAGACCCAGTACTTC	CASTAGAVEELELGGAETQYF
TRBJ2-7	NA	TRBV6-2/TRBV6-3	NA	TGTGCCAGCAGCACTAGAGGCTACGAGCAGTACTTC	CASSTRGYEQYF
TRBJ1-2	NA	TRBV2	NA	TGTGCCAGCGCACAGGGAGCTAACTATGGCTACACCTTC	CASAQGANYGYTF
TRBJ1-5	TRBD1	TRBV5-1	NA	TGCGCCAGCAGCTTGGAAGGGGGCTGGCAGCCCCAGCATTTT	CASSLEGGWQPQHF
TRBJ1-2	TRBD1	TRBV19	NA	TGTGCCAGTAGTACCTCTGACAGGGGGCGCGTCTATGGCTACACCTTC	CASSTSDRGRVYGYTF
TRBJ1-2	NA	TRBV6-1	NA	TGTGCCAGCAGTCCTGCCGGGACTAACTATGGCTACACCTTC	CASSPAGTNYGYTF
TRBJ1-1	TRBD1	TRBV27	once	TGTGCCAGCTCCGCTGATTCCGGGACAGGGGGCGCGTACACTGAAGCTTTCTTT	CASSADSGTGGAYTEAFF
TRBJ1-3	NA	TRBV25-1	NA	TGTGCCAGCAGTGTTACAGCCGGTGGAAACACCATATATTTT	CASSVTAGGNTIYF
TRBJ1-2	TRBD1	TRBV14	NA	TGTGCCAGCAGTCTAGACAGGGACTATGGCTACACCTTC	CASSLDRDYGYTF
TRBJ2-7	NA	TRBV7-9	NA	TGTGCCAGCAGCTTAGTTCAGGGAAGGGAGCAGTACTTC	CASSLVQGREQYF
TRBJ1-2	TRBD1	TRBV6-5	NA	TGTGCCAGCAGCACTATTGGGGACAGGATTTATGGATACACCTTC	CASSTIGDRIYGYTF
TRBJ2-1	TRBD1	TRBV29-1	NA	TGCAGCGTTGCTAGACAGGGCTCCTACAATGAGCAGTTCTTC	CSVARQGSYNEQFF
TRBJ2-7	TRBD2	TRBV7-8	NA	TGTGCCAGCAGCCCCCTGCGGGTACTAGCGGGGGGGAGCTCCTACGAGCAGTACTTC	CASSPLRVLAGGSSYEQYF
TRBJ2-7	NA	TRBV6-5	NA	TGTGCCAGCAGTTACTCGAAATCTCTGCGGACCTACGAGCAGTACTTC	CASSYSKSLRTYEQYF